These T cell receptor beta chains were read from a single sample in a study of cytomegalovirus exposure and HLA in healthy donors. TCRdb keeps only in-frame clones here, not all; method: immunoSEQ multiplex PCR. The sample includes more than 110,000 clones, 70% to 75% of them seen just once. The specimen sequenced was PBMCs. All receptors derive from a woman aged 40 to 50 in good health and CMV-seronegative. CDR3s leave out the opening cysteine and the closing phenylalanine or tryptophan. A D gene is named only where the DNA matches it firmly.

v_gene	d_gene	CDR3aa
TRBV5-1	NA	ASMEGENTEAF
TRBV7-2	NA	ASRSKGWDTEAF
TRBV9	TRBD1	ASSVGDRNSPLH
TRBV6-6	TRBD1	ASSYSGQGNEKLF
TRBV4-2	NA	ASSQGEVTRGPGDEQF
TRBV5-4	NA	ASSLARDSPLH
TRBV19	TRBD1	ASGQANNSPLH
TRBV6-1	NA	ASSDRVGNQPQH
TRBV28	NA	ASSLFVAGWTEAF
TRBV28	TRBD1	ASSTPGQGYYGYT
TRBV4-3	TRBD2	ASSQDTSGGELF
TRBV5-1	NA	ASSLTGKAETQY